This record concerns one T cell receptor beta chain sequence. Germline V gene data show CDR1 as LNHNV and CDR2 as YYDKDF (reference sequence). CDR3 size: 15 residues. V lost 6 bases to trimming and J lost 4 bases, with 17 bases between them. Repertoires were generated with immunoSEQ multiplex PCR, while TCRdb's copy carries only in-frame clones and drops some. The sample lists some 150,000 clones; roughly four fifths were seen once. The data stem from a study of T cell responses to AZD1222 COVID-19 vaccine. The sequence was obtained from an adult in good health. The chain recombines TRBV15 with TRBJ2-3, with a weak D call TRBD1 (5 bases). Specimen: peripheral blood, collected on day 0 of MenACWY control vaccination. CDR3 sequence reads: CATSPWGRRADTQYF. The CDR3 DNA follows: TGTGCCACCAGTCCCTGGGGCCGTAGGGCAGATACGCAGTATTTT.